The 26 T cell receptor beta chains below were found in one sample sequenced in a study of chemoradiotherapy in HPV16-positive cancers. Repertoires were generated with immunoSEQ multiplex PCR, while TCRdb's copy carries only in-frame clones and drops some. The top ten hold 35% to 45% of the sample, which has 2,000 to 3,000 clones, approximately 82% seen once. Specimen: tumor tissue, collected from a patient who underwent chemoradiotherapy. Receptors originate from a human donor with HPV-associated anogenital cancer.

The rearrangement uses TRBV9 and TRBJ2-7; 12 bases match TRBD2. This CDR3 is 15 amino acids long. Germline-derived CDR1 and CDR2 are SGDLS and YYNGEE. Trimming took 3 bases from V and 2 from J; bases not matched to a gene: 3. The DNA for the CDR3 is TGTGCCAGCAGCGGTGGACTAGCGGGGCCCTACGAGCAGTACTTC. Translated: CASSGGLAGPYEQYF. The whole variable domain, filled in from reference TRBV9 and TRBJ2-7, reads DSGVTQTPKHLITATGQRVTLRCSPRSGDLSVYWYQQSLDQGLQFLIQYYNGEERAKGNILERFSAQQFPDLHSELNLSSLELGDSALYFCASSGGLAGPYEQYFGPGTRLTVT.

This clone was counted only a few times. The chain is built from TRBV5-6 and TRBJ1-2; 7 bases are a match to TRBD1. Germline V lookup: CDR1 SGHDT, CDR2 YYEEEE. The CDR3 sequence is 14 residues long. The V segment lost 2 bases and the J segment 7 bases; nucleotides outside the gene matches: 8. This chain's CDR3 is CASSLLTGMGGYTF. The CDR3 bases are TGTGCCAGCAGCTTATTGACAGGGATGGGTGGCTACACCTTC.

CDR3 nucleotide sequence: TGTGCCAGCACCGGACAGAGGACTAATGAAAAACTGTTTTTT. It encodes CASTGQRTNEKLFF. The genes are TRBV7-9 and TRBJ1-4; D is possibly TRBD1 (6 bases). This CDR3 comprises 14 residues. Per germline, CDR1 SEHNR and CDR2 FQNEAQ (reference sequence). V dropped 7 bases and J dropped 2 bases, with 11 bases sitting between them.

This clone showed up just once. This rearrangement joins TRBV28 to TRBJ1-5, with D perhaps TRBD1 (6 bases). CDR1 is MDHEN, CDR2 SYDVKM, per germline. The CDR3 loop spans 16 amino acids. Between the trimmed V and J ends, which lost 3 bases and 1 base, there was a span of 13 bases. CDR3 region: CASSFVGQRSNQPQHF. The CDR3 DNA is TGTGCCAGCAGTTTTGTTGGACAGAGAAGCAATCAGCCCCAGCATTTT.

Concerning this clone: The germline gene is not matched at one end of the junction; a read error may be the cause. V and J are TRBV7-8 and TRBJ1-2; D is possibly TRBD1 (5 bases). CDR3 length: 12 residues. Germline lookup yields CDR1 SGHVS and CDR2 FQNEAQ. CDR3 nucleotides: TGTGCCAGCAGCTTAGGGGGGAGCAGGATCTCATTC. This sequence encodes CASSLGGSRISF.

This chain joins TRBV27 and TRBJ2-5, with TRBD1 identical over 9 bases. CDR3 length: 17 amino acids. The trim removed 7 bases at V and 4 bases at J, leaving 16 bases unmatched. From germline, CDR1 is MNHEY and CDR2 SMNVEV (reference sequence). The CDR3 region is CASNCPGQGLSGETQYF. DNA for the CDR3: TGTGCCAGCAACTGTCCGGGACAGGGTTTATCGGGAGAGACCCAGTACTTC.

The V gene is TRBV6-6, the J gene TRBJ2-5; D ambiguous. This CDR3 region has 16 residues. The germline V and J ends were trimmed by 6 bases and 1 base, with 18 bases remaining between them. CDR1 and CDR2 from the germline V gene are MNHNY and SVGAGI (reference sequence). CDR3 sequence (DNA): TGTGCCAGCAGACCCACGGGCTCAACCATCCAAGAGACCCAGTACTTC. This sequence encodes CASRPTGSTIQETQYF.

This chain links TRBV2 with TRBJ1-4, with 11 bases aligning to TRBD1. The CDR3 is 15 residues long. Trimming took 5 bases from V and 10 from J; bases not matched to a gene: 9. The germline V gene has CDR1 SNHLY and CDR2 FYNNEI. The CDR3 DNA reads TGTGCCAGCAGTTCGGGACAGGGGGTCTTCCTAAAACTGTTTTTT. Translation: CASSSGQGVFLKLFF.

The chain combines TRBV19 with TRBJ1-1; 9 nucleotides agree with TRBD1. This CDR3 comprises 14 residues. V trimming: 4 bases; J trimming: 5 bases; junction bases outside the gene matches: 5. The V gene's germline CDR1 is LNHDA and CDR2 SQIVND (reference sequence). The CDR3 DNA reads TGTGCCAGTAGTACAGGACAGGGGTGGACTGAAGCTTTCTTT. It translates to CASSTGQGWTEAFF.

This chain uses TRBV5-1 with TRBJ2-3, with 13 positions matching TRBD2. This CDR3 comprises 16 residues. Germline CDR1 reads SGHRS; CDR2 reads YFSETQ. V trimming: 4 bases; J trimming: 2 bases; junction bases outside the gene matches: 4. This CDR3 reads CASSPGLAGLTDTQYF. In DNA, the CDR3 is TGCGCCAGCAGCCCGGGACTAGCGGGACTCACAGATACGCAGTATTTT.

The chain recombines TRBV6-4 with TRBJ2-2, with D possibly being TRBD1 (6 bases). From germline, CDR1 is MRHNA and CDR2 SNTAGT. The CDR3 loop spans 14 amino acids. V lost 3 bases and J 3 bases, leaving 8 bases between the germline ends. CDR3 region: CASSEGGDTGELFF. CDR3 coding DNA: TGTGCCAGCAGTGAAGGGGGAGACACCGGGGAGCTGTTTTTT.

The V and J genes are TRBV6-5 and TRBJ2-3, with TRBD1 identical over 9 bases. This CDR3 contains 14 residues. J lost 4 bases, V lost 8 bases, and 7 bases had no gene match. Germline values: CDR1 MNHEY, CDR2 SVGAGI. The DNA of the CDR3 is TGTGCCAGCGGATCAACAGGGGGCTCAGATACGCAGTATTTT. It translates to CASGSTGGSDTQYF.

The chain joins TRBV30 to TRBJ2-7; D is uncertain. This CDR3 region has 11 residues. Germline V lookup: CDR1 GTSNPN, CDR2 SVGIG (reference sequence). Trimming removed 1 base at V and 2 bases at J, with 3 bases between. CDR3 coding DNA: TGTGCCTGGAGTGAAGCCTACGAGCAGTACTTC. Protein: CAWSEAYEQYF.

The sample holds a few counts of this clone. The chain employs TRBV28 and TRBJ1-3; D gene uncertain. The CDR3 has 13 amino acids. Germline V gene sequence: CDR1 MDHEN, CDR2 SYDVKM. The V gene lost 6 bases and the J gene lost 0 bases, with 6 bases spanning the gap. CDR3 region: CASRSSSGNTIYF. The DNA of the CDR3 is TGTGCCAGCAGGAGCAGCTCTGGAAACACCATATATTTT.

The rearrangement links TRBV7-3 to TRBJ2-2; tentatively, D is TRBD1 (5 bases). With 4 bases removed from V and 8 bases from J, the gap between germline ends came to 5 bases. CDR1 and CDR2 from the germline V gene are SGHTA and FQGTGA. The CDR3 spans 11 residues. DNA of the CDR3: TGTGCCAGCAGCTCAGGGGGGGAGCTGTTTTTT. It is translated as CASSSGGELFF.

V is TRBV29-1 and J is TRBJ2-5; 9 bases fit TRBD2. Germline assignment: CDR1 SQVTM and CDR2 ANQGSEA. The CDR3 contains 14 residues. V was pared by 4 bases and J by 4 bases, with 7 bases of the junction left unmatched. The CDR3 here is CSVVGGRARETQYF. The CDR3 bases are TGCAGCGTTGTAGGCGGGAGGGCCAGAGAGACCCAGTACTTC.

The rearrangement uses TRBV4-1 and TRBJ1-3, with unresolved D. CDR1 is MGHRA, CDR2 YSYEKL, per germline. The CDR3 totals 13 residues. V gave up 3 bases and J gave up 0 bases, with 3 bases separating them. CDR3 amino acids: CASSHSSGNTIYF. The CDR3, as DNA: TGCGCCAGCAGCCACAGCTCTGGAAACACCATATATTTT.

This chain uses TRBV30 with TRBJ1-2; TRBD1 is a possible D gene (5 bases). The CDR3 runs to 13 residues. Germline-derived CDR1 and CDR2 are GTSNPN and SVGIG (reference sequence). Trimming cost V 1 base and J 6 bases, with 12 bases left between them. The CDR3 is CAWSANNRHGYTF. The CDR3 region has the DNA TGTGCCTGGAGTGCAAACAACAGGCATGGCTACACCTTC. Using reference TRBV30 and TRBJ1-2 for the parts outside the CDR3, the full variable domain is SQTIHQWPATLVQPVGSPLSLECTVEGTSNPNLYWYRQAAGRGLQLLFYSVGIGQISSEVPQNLSASRPQDRQFILSSKKLLLSDSGFYLCAWSANNRHGYTFGSGTRLTVV.

This chain links TRBV7-9 with TRBJ1-2; D ambiguous. Germline-derived CDR1 and CDR2 are SEHNR and FQNEAQ (reference sequence). V was pared by 4 bases and J by 4 bases, with 19 bases between. The CDR3 spans 16 residues. The CDR3 sequence is CASSSPWGFLSYGYTF. The CDR3 DNA reads as TGTGCCAGCAGCTCCCCGTGGGGATTTTTGAGCTATGGCTACACCTTC.

J is TRBJ2-1 and V is TRBV6-6; D is possibly TRBD1 (6 bases). V lost 2 bases and J lost 0, with 11 bases in between. The CDR3 loop spans 16 amino acids. Per the germline V gene, CDR1 is MNHNY and CDR2 is SVGAGI (reference sequence). The CDR3 bases are TGTGCCAGCAGTTACCCGGGACAAAGCTCCTACAATGAGCAGTTCTTC. This sequence encodes CASSYPGQSSYNEQFF.

This clone has only one observation. The chain has TRBV6-1 and TRBJ2-7; 8 bases are a match to TRBD1. V was pared by 7 bases and J by 0 bases, with 5 bases of the junction left unmatched. Germline V gene data show CDR1 as MNHNS and CDR2 as SASEGT. This CDR3 region has 14 residues. This CDR3 is CASIRTGSSYEQYF. CDR3 sequence (DNA): TGTGCCAGCATTCGGACAGGGAGCTCCTACGAGCAGTACTTC.

The chain joins TRBV27 to TRBJ2-2; D not resolved. Trimming took off 5 bases at V and 0 bases at J, with 7 bases between the two ends. This CDR3 has 14 amino acids. In germline, CDR1 is MNHEY, CDR2 SMNVEV (reference sequence). The CDR3 DNA follows: TGTGCCAGCAGTCTCAAAGCGAACACCGGGGAGCTGTTTTTT. Amino acids: CASSLKANTGELFF.

The rearrangement links TRBV19 to TRBJ2-2; D is uncertain. CDR3 length: 15 residues. Germline V gives CDR1 LNHDA, CDR2 SQIVND (reference sequence). Trimming shortened V by 2 bases and J by 1 base, and 8 bases separated the two germline ends. The DNA for the CDR3 is TGTGCCAGTAGTATAAGGTCGGGGAACACCGGGGAGCTGTTTTTT. It is translated as CASSIRSGNTGELFF.

V usage is TRBV9 and J usage is TRBJ1-3; unclear D gene. The CDR3 length is 16 residues. With 0 bases removed from V and 1 base from J, the gap between germline ends came to 11 bases. CDR1 is SGDLS and CDR2 is YYNGEE in the germline V gene. CDR3 sequence (DNA): TGTGCCAGCAGCGTAGACCTAGGGTTTTCTGGAAACACCATATATTTT. It is translated as CASSVDLGFSGNTIYF.

This chain links TRBV2 with TRBJ2-2; D unclear. CDR3 length: 14 residues. CDR1 and CDR2 from the germline V gene are SNHLY and FYNNEI. Trimming cost V 4 bases and J 4 bases, with 10 bases left between them. The CDR3 DNA follows: TGTGCCAGCAGTGTACAGCAACTCACCGGGGAGCTGTTTTTT. It translates to CASSVQQLTGELFF.

The chain employs TRBV9 and TRBJ2-1, with 10 nucleotides matching TRBD2. Germline assignment: CDR1 SGDLS and CDR2 YYNGEE. This CDR3 has 15 amino acids. The V and J ends lost 7 bases and 9 bases, in that order; junction bases with no gene match: 13. The CDR3: CASDGGLAGVGEQFF. CDR3 coding DNA: TGTGCCAGCGACGGAGGCCTAGCGGGAGTAGGTGAGCAGTTCTTC.